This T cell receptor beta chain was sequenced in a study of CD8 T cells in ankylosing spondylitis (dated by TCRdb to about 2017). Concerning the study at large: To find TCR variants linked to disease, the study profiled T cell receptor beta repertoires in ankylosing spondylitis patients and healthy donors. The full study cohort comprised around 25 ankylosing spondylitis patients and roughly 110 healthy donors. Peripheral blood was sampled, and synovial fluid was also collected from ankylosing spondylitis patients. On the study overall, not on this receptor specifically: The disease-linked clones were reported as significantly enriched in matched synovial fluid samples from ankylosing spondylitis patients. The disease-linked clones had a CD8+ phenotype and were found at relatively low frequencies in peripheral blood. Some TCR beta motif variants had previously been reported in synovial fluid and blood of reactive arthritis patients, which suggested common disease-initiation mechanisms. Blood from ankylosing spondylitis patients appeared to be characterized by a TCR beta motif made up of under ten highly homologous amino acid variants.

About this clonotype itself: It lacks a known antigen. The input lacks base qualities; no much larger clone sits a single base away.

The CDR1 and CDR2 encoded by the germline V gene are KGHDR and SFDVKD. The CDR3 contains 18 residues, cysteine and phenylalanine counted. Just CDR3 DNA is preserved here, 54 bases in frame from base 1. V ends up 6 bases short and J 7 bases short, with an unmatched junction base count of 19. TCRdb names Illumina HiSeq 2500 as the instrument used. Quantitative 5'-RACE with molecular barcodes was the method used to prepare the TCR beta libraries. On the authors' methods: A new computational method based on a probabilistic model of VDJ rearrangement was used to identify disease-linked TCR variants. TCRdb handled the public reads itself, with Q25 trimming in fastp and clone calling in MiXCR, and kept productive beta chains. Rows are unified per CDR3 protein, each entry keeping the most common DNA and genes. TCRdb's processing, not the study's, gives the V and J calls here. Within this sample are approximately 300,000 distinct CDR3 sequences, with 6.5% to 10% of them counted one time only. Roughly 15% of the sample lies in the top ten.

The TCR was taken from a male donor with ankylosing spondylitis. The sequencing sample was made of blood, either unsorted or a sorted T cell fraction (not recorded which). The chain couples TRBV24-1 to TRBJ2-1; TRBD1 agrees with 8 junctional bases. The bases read TGTGCCACCAGTAATAGGCCGCCCGGGACAGGCCGTAAAAATGAGCAGTTCTTC. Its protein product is CATSNRPPGTGRKNEQFF.